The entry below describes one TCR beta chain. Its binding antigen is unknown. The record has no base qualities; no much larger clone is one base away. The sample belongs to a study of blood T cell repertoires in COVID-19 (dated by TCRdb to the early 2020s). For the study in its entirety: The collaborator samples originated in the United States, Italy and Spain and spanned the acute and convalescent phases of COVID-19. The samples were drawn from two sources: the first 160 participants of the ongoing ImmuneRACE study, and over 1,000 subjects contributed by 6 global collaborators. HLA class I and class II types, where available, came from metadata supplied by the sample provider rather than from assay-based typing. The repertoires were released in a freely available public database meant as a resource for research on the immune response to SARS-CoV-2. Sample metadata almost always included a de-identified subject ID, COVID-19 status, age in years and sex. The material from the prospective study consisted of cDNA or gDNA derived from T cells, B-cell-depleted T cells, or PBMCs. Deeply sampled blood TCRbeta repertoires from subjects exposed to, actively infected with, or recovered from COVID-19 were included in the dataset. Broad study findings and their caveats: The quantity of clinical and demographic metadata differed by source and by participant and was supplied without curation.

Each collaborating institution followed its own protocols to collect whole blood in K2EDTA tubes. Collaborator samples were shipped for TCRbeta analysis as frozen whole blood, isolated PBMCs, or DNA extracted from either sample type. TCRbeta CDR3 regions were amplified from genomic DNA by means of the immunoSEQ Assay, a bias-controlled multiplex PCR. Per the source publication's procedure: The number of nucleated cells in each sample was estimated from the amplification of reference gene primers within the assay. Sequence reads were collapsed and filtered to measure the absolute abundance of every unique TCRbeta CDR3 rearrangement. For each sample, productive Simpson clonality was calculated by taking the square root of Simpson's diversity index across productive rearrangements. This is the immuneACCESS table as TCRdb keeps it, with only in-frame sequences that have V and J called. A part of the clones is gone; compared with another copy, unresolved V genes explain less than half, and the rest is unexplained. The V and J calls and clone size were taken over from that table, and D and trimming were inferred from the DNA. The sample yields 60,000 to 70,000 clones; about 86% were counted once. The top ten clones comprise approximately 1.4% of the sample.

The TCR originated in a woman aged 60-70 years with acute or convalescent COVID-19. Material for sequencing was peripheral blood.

The DNA reads as follows: TGTGCCAGCAGCGTAGAAGGAAGATGGAGCTCCTACAATGAGCAGTTCTTC. Translated, it reads CASSVEGRWSSYNEQFF. The sequence is built from TRBV9 and TRBJ2-1; the D gene is unclear. From a lookup of the germline V gene, CDR1 and CDR2 are SGDLS and YYNGEE. Taken from cysteine to phenylalanine, the CDR3 has 17 residues. CDR3 DNA only is kept here, 51 bases in frame from base 1. The junction carries 13 bases between V and J, which are trimmed by 0 bases and 0 bases respectively.